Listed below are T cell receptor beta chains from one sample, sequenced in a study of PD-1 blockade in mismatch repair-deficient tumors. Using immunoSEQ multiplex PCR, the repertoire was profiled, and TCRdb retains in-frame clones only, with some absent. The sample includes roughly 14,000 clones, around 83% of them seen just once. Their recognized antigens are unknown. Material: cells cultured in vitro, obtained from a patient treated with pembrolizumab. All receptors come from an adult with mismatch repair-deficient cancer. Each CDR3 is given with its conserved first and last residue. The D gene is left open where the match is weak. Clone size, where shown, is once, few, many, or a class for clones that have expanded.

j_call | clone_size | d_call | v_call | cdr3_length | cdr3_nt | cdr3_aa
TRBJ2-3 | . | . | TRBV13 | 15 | TGTGCCAGCAGCTTAGTACTACGAGGGACAGATACGCAGTATTTT | CASSLVLRGTDTQYF
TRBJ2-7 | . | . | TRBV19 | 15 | TGTGCCAGTAGTATGCCGAGCAGGGAAGGCTACGAGCAGTACTTC | CASSMPSREGYEQYF
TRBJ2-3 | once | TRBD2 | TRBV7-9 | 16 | TGTGCCAGCAGCTTGACTAGCGGGAGGGCCACAGATACGCAGTATTTT | CASSLTSGRATDTQYF
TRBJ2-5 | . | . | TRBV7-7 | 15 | TGTGCTAGCAGCTTAGGATCCCAGCCCCAAGAGACCCAGTACTTC | CASSLGSQPQETQYF
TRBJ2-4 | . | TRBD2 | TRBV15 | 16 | TGTGCCACCAGCAGAGACGGGACTAGCGGGAGAAACATTCAGTACTTC | CATSRDGTSGRNIQYF
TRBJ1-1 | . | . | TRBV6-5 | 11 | TGTGCCAGCAGTTACCACACTGAAGCTTTCTTT | CASSYHTEAFF
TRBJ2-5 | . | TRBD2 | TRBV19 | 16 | TGTGCCAGTAGTGGAGGATTAGCGGGAGTGATTGAGACCCAGTACTTC | CASSGGLAGVIETQYF
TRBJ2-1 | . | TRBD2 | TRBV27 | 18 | TGTGCCACCCTAAGACCGGGACTAGCGGGAGGGGATTTCTATGAGCAGTTCTTC | CATLRPGLAGGDFYEQFF
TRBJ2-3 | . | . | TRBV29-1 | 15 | TGCAGCATAGAGGGGGGCAGGGGAAAATCAGATACGCAGTATTTT | CSIEGGRGKSDTQYF
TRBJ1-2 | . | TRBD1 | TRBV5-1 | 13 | TGCGCCAGCAGCCTTACAGGGGAGGTCGGCTACACCTTC | CASSLTGEVGYTF
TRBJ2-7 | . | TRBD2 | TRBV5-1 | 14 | TGCGCCAGCAGCTTTGGGACTAGCCTCAGAGAGCAGTACTTC | CASSFGTSLREQYF
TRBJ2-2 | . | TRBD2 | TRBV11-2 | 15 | TGTGCCAGCAGCTTAGTAGCGGGAGCGGCCGGGGAGCTGTTTTTT | CASSLVAGAAGELFF
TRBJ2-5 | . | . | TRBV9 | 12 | TGTGCCAGCAGCGTATCCCAAGAGACCCAGTACTTC | CASSVSQETQYF
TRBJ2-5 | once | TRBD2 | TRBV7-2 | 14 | TGTGCCAGCAGTCTTAGCGGGAGGCGAGAGACCCAGTACTTC | CASSLSGRRETQYF
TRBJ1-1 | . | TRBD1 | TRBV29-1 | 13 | TGCAGCGTTGATGGGGACAGGAACACTGAAGCTTTCTTT | CSVDGDRNTEAFF
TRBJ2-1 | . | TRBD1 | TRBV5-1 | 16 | TGCGCCAGCAGCTTACAGGGGGAGGCCTCCTACAATGAGCAGTTCTTC | CASSLQGEASYNEQFF
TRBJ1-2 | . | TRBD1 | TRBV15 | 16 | TGTGCCACCAGCAGAGCCCGGACAGGGGGCGCCTATGGCTACACCTTC | CATSRARTGGAYGYTF
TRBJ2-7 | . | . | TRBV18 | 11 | TGTGCCACCTCAAAAGTCGACGAGCAGTACTTC | CATSKVDEQYF
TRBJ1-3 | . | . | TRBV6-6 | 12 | TGTGCCAGCAGTCCACAGTACAACACCATATATTTT | CASSPQYNTIYF
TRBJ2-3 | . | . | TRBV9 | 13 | TGTGCCAGCAGCCCCTTAAGAACCGATACGCAGTATTTT | CASSPLRTDTQYF
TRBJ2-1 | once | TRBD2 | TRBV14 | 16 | TGTGCCAGCAGCCAAGAGCCAAGCGGGAGGGACAATGAGCAGTTCTTC | CASSQEPSGRDNEQFF
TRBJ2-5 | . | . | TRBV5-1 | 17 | TGCGCCAGCAGCTTGGGGGTTCTACAGGGAAACCAAGAGACCCAGTACTTC | CASSLGVLQGNQETQYF
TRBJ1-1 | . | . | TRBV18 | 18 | TGTGCCAGCTCACCACTCCGCACAGGTCGAACGGGATCATATGAAGCTTTCTTT | CASSPLRTGRTGSYEAFF
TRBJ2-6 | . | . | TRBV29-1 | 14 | TGCAGCGTCGGAGCCTCTAATGGGGCCAACGTCCTGACTTTC | CSVGASNGANVLTF
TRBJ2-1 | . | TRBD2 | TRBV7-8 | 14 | TGTGCCAGCAGCTTAGCACTAGCGGTCGATGAGCAGTTCTTC | CASSLALAVDEQFF
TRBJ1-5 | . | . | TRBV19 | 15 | TGTGCCAGTAGTTTAGGAGGATATGGCAATCAGCCCCAGCATTTT | CASSLGGYGNQPQHF
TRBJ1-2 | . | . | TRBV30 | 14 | TGTGCCTGGAACCCCACGGGTAGAGGGAATGGCTACACCTTC | CAWNPTGRGNGYTF
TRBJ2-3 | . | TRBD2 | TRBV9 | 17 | TGTGCCAGCAGCGTACCCCTAGCGGGAGGGAGCGCAGATACGCAGTATTTT | CASSVPLAGGSADTQYF
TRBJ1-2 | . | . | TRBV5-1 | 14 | TGCGCCAGCAGCTTGGGTCCGCTGGACTATGGCTACACCTTC | CASSLGPLDYGYTF
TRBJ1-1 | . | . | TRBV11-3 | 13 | TGTGCCAGCAGCTTAGAAAGGCTAACTGAAGCTTTCTTT | CASSLERLTEAFF
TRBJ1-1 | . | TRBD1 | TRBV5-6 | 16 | TGTGCCAGCAGCTCCCCGGGACAGGGTTTGGACCGTGAAGCTTTCTTT | CASSSPGQGLDREAFF
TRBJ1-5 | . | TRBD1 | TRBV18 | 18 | TGTGCCAGCTCACGAACATTACCCACAGGGGGTGTGAATCAGCCCCAGCATTTT | CASSRTLPTGGVNQPQHF
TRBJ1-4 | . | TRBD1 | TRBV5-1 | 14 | TGCGCCAGCAGTTGGACGGGACAGAATGAAAAACTGTTTTTT | CASSWTGQNEKLFF
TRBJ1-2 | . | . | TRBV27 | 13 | TGTGCCAGCAGTTCACAGGGTAACTATGGCTACACCTTC | CASSSQGNYGYTF
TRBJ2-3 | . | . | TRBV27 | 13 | TGTGCCAGCAGATCCTTACAGACAGATACGCAGTATTTT | CASRSLQTDTQYF